The clone carrying this TCR beta chain has ten or more counts. Its antigen is not known. The data were obtained in a study of T cell repertoires in cytomegalovirus infection. Across the study: Researchers turned to recently identified HLA-C-restricted CMV epitopes as well as well-studied HLA-B-restricted ones. Through public TCR beta signatures, both CMV infection and matching HLA type were indicated.

Per the germline V gene, CDR1 is SGHTA and CDR2 is FQGNSA. The CDR3 totals 15 residues. V lost 6 bases, J lost 4 bases, and 18 bases lay in between. One entry per CDR3 protein results from TCRdb running MiXCR on the reads. The data show 680,000 or so distinct CDR3 sequences, around 32% seen once. Study-wide results and limits: Individuals carrying CMV plus the relevant HLA were identified by cumulative frequency of public TCR beta families. Across the ex vivo response, the dominant clonotypes were HLA-C-restricted CMV-specific TCR beta clonotypes.

V and J are TRBV7-2 and TRBJ1-2, with D maybe TRBD1 (5 bases). The material sequenced was cultured PBMCs, taken from culture after CMV antigen stimulation. This TCR was sampled from a human donor in good health (CMV status not recorded). Some clones in this sample may be carry-over from other donors' samples. The CDR3 loop reads CASSPPARRGYGYTF. The CDR3 nucleotides are TGTGCCAGCAGTCCCCCGGCCCGAAGGGGCTATGGCTACACCTTC.